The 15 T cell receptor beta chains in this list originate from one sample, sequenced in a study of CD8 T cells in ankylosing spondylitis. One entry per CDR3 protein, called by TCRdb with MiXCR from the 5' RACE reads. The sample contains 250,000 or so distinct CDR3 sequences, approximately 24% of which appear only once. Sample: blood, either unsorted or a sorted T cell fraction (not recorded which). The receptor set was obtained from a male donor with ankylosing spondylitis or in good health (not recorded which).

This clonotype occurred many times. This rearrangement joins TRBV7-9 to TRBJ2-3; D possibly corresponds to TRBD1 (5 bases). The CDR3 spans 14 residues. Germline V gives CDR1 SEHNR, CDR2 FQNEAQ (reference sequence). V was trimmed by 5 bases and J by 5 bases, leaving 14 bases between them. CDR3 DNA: TGTGCCAGCAGCAAAGGGGATCCTCTAGATACGCAGTATTTT. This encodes CASSKGDPLDTQYF.

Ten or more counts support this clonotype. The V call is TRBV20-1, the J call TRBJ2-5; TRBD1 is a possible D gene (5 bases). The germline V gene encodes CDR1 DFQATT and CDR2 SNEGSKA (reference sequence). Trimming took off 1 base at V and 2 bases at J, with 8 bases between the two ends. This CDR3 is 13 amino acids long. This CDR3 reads CSARGGHQETQYF. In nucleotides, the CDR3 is TGCAGTGCTAGAGGTGGACATCAAGAGACCCAGTACTTC.

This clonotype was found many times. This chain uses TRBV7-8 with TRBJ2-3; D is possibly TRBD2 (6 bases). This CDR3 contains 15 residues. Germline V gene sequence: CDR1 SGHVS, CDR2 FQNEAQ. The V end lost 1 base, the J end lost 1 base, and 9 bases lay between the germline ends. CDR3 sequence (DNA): TGTGCCAGCAGCTTAGTTTGGGGGGGCACAGATACGCAGTATTTT. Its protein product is CASSLVWGGTDTQYF.

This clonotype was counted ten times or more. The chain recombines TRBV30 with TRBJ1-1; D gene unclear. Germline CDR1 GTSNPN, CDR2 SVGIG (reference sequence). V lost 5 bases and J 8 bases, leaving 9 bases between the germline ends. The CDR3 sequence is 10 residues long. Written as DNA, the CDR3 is TGTGCCTGGGCGAGGACGGAAGCTTTCTTT. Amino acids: CAWARTEAFF.

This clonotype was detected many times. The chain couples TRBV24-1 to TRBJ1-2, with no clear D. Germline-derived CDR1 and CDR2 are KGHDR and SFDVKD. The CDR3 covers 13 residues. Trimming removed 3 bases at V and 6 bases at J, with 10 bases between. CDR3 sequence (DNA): TGTGCCACCAGTGATGCGAGGGATCATGGCTACACCTTC. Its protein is CATSDARDHGYTF.

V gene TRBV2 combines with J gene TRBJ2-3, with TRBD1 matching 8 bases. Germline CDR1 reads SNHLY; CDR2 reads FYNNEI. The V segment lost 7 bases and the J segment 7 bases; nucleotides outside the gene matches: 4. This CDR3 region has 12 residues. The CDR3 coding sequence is TGTGCCAGCAACGGACAGGGACATACGCAGTATTTT. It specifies CASNGQGHTQYF. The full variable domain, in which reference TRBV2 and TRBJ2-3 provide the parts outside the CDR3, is EPEVTQTPSHQVTQMGQEVILRCVPISNHLYFYWYRQILGQKVEFLVSFYNNEISEKSEIFDDQFSVERPDGSNFTLKIRSTKLEDSAMYFCASNGQGHTQYFGPGTRLTVL.

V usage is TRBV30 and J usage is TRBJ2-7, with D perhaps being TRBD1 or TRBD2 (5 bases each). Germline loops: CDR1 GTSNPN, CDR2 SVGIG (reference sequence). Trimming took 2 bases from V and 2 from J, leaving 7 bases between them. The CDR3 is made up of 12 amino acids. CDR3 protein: CAWSLGAYEQYF. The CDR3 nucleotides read TGTGCCTGGAGTCTGGGGGCCTACGAGCAGTACTTC.

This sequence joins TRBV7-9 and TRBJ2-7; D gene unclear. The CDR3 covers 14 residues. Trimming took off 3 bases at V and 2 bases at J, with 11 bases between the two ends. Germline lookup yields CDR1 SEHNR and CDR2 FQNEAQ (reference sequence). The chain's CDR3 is CASSFSRAPYEQYF. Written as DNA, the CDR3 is TGTGCCAGCAGCTTTTCTAGGGCACCCTACGAGCAGTACTTC.

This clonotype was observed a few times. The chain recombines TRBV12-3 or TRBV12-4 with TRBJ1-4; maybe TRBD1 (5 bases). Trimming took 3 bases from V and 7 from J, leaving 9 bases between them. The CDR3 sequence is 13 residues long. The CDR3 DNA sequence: TGTGCCAGCAGTTTTGGGGGTGTTGAAAAACTGTTTTTT. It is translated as CASSFGGVEKLFF.

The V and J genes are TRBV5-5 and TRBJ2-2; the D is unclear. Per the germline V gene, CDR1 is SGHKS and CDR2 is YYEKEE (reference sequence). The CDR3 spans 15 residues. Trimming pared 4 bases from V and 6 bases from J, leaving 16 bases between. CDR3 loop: CASSPNPMQPGELFF. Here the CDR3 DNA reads TGTGCCAGCAGCCCTAACCCCATGCAACCCGGGGAGCTGTTTTTT.

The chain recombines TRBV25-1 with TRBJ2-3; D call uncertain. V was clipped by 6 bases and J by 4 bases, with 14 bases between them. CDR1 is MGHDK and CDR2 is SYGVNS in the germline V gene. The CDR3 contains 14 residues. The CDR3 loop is CASSPGLLSDTQYF. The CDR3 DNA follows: TGTGCCAGCAGCCCCGGGCTGCTCTCAGATACGCAGTATTTT.

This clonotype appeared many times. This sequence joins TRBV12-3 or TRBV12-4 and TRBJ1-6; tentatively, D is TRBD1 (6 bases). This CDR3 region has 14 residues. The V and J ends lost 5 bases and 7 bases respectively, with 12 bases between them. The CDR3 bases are TGTGCCAGCAGTAATTACAGGGACAATTCACCCCTCCACTTT. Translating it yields CASSNYRDNSPLHF.

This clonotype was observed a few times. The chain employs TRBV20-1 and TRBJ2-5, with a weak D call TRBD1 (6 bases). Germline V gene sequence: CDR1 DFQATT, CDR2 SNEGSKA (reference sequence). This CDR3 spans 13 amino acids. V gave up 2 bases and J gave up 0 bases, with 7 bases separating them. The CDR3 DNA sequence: TGCAGTGCTAGAAGGGGGAACCAAGAGACCCAGTACTTC. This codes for CSARRGNQETQYF.

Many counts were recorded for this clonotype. CDR3 in DNA: TGCAGTGCTAGAGATCCCCAGGGGGGGGGAGAGACCCAGTACTTC. It is translated as CSARDPQGGGETQYF. V and J are TRBV20-1 and TRBJ2-5, with D perhaps matching TRBD1 or TRBD2 (7 bases each). Looked up from germline, CDR1 is DFQATT and CDR2 is SNEGSKA (reference sequence). The CDR3 spans 15 residues. Trimming removed 0 bases from V and 4 bases from J, with 15 bases in between.

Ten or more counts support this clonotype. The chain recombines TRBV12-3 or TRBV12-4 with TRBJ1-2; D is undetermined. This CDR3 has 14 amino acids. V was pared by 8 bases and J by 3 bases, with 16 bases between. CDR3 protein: CASVVGGKDYGYTF. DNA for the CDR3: TGTGCCAGCGTCGTAGGCGGCAAGGACTATGGCTACACCTTC.